Reported below is one TCR beta chain. It lacks a known antigen. One base away there is no much larger clone; base qualities are not given. The cohort consisted of hundreds of healthy bone marrow donors. Cohort members were all nominally healthy when sampled, although unrecorded immune exposures were likely present. The donor tested CMV seropositive and was one of the 289 seropositive cohort members. A peripheral blood sample was collected from each donor, and TCR beta sequencing was performed on peripheral blood mononuclear cells. The Qiagen DNeasy Blood Extraction Kit was used to extract genomic DNA from the blood cell samples. Counted from cysteine to phenylalanine, this CDR3 has 13 amino acids. Only CDR3 DNA remains: 39 bases, in frame from the first base. The germline V gene gives CDR1 as SGHDT and CDR2 as YYEEEE. The germline ends are 6 bases apart after V is trimmed by 2 bases and J by 3 bases.

This specimen belongs to a study of cytomegalovirus exposure and HLA in healthy donors (dated by TCRdb to about 2017). Concerning the study at large: In an earlier analysis of 550 to 750 of the donors, about 270 Gb of sequence data and 117 million unique TCR beta sequences from roughly 200 million T cells were reported. Approximately 300 gigabases of sequencing data and approximately 91 million unique TCR sequences made up an early release that covered 500 to 650 HLA-typed donors. Of the approximately 370 genotyped donors, 75% to 85% were placed in the genetic ancestry cluster associated with self-reported Caucasian donors. The study was designed to test whether signatures of past pathogen exposure could be identified by cataloging public T cell receptors. The study profiled the T cell repertoires of hundreds of subjects by immunosequencing and related them to cytomegalovirus serostatus. In addition to the first cohort of around 670 subjects, a separate validation cohort of under 150 different subjects was used. To predict cytomegalovirus infection status, the study combined high-throughput TCR immunosequencing, statistical association of individual TCRs with disease status, and machine learning. A later analysis re-analyzed previously published TCR beta repertoires from hundreds of donors and added high-resolution HLA genotyping to study TCR occurrence patterns. Rather than using new phenotypic data, the later analysis identified candidate immune exposures from TCR beta sequences and from how often those sequences occurred across donors. To decide whether each TCR beta V gene segment behaved as functional or pseudogenic, an earlier analysis of some 570 of the donors relied on high-throughput TCR beta sequencing. Alongside the repertoire data, information on donor age, sex, ethnicity and CMV serostatus was compiled. Genome-wide SNP genotypes for about 65% of the roughly 670 donors were used in a later genetic analysis, which treated that subset as a discovery cohort. All discovery cohort repertoires had been generated using a single sequencing platform. Both class I and class II loci were covered by HLA typing, at four-digit resolution. Typing coverage varied by locus: roughly 629-640 donors for A, B, C, DRB1 and DQB1; 500 to 550 for DQA1; more than 600 for DPA1; 450 to 480 for DPB1. Roughly five DR-DQ haplotypes were handled as single units for association and clustering because linkage in the cohort was strong. On average, roughly 240,000 unique TCR beta nucleotide sequences were sequenced per donor among about 400 genotyped donors of the cohort, with roughly 18% of those sequences being non-productive. Results and caveats for the whole study, not just this receptor: In a later analysis, HLA-associated TCR beta chains showed more clonal expansion and lower generation probabilities than non-associated chains that were equally common. In an earlier analysis of 587 of the donors, most TCR beta V segments were observed in productive rearrangements about 90% or about 30% of the time, broadly matching IMGT annotations. In a later genetic analysis, fewer N-insertions in productive TCRs were reported among donors in an Asian-associated ancestry cluster than the approximately 670-donor mean. Presence/absence analyses assumed roughly uniform sequencing depth across donors, an assumption that may not hold. In a later analysis, the rate of TCR association differed among HLA loci, with DRB1 alleles having the most associated TCRs and HLA-C alleles having the fewest. It was suggested by the authors that the approach could potentially be generalized to other disease states and immunological phenotypes. While some public TCRs were present in many individuals, most TCR sequences turned up only very rarely across donors. A further reported finding was that TCR beta sequences accurately predicted the HLA-A and HLA-B alleles for most subjects in the first cohort. When HLA alleles, especially DR and DQ, strongly co-occurred, attributing TCR associations to individual alleles was difficult. Three of the identified cytomegalovirus-associated TCR beta chains were confirmed in vitro to be specific for cytomegalovirus antigens. An association between a missense DCLRE1C variant and V-gene and J-gene trimming of TCR beta chains was found in a later genetic analysis and replicated in an independent cohort. Because some donors lacked HLA typing at each locus, the association tests relied only on the typed subset. Only TCR beta chains were sequenced in this cohort, and the absence of alpha or paired-chain data limited detectable features. Because the 87-base-pair reads could not distinguish some IMGT-functional V segments, including TRBV6-2 and TRBV6-3, those segments were excluded. In a later analysis, several top co-occurrence clusters were reported to appear linked to parvovirus B19, influenza, CMV and Epstein-Barr virus. Some 16 rarely observed V segments, including chromosome 9 orphons, were excluded from the earlier analysis of a few hundred of the donors because counts were too low. Correlated functional status among segregating V segments might reflect linkage disequilibrium, but an unknown experimental factor could not be ruled out. A group of highly shared sequence variants was considered likely to be a technical artifact of the sequencing pipeline. In a later analysis, most CMV-associated TCR beta chains were found to appear HLA-restricted, with HLA associations seemingly driven largely by CMV exposure. The study listed 150 to 200 TCR beta chains as associated with cytomegalovirus. Cytomegalovirus status was reported to be diagnosed by the classifier with high specificity and sensitivity in both the original and validation cohorts. CMV serostatus was the only immune exposure information available for the cohort. In a later analysis, some 18,000 TCR beta sequences were associated with specific HLA alleles at a false discovery rate of 0.05.

The library came from the immunoSEQ multiplex PCR assay. A mixture of 60 forward primers for TCR Vbeta segments and 13 reverse primers for TCR Jbeta segments was used in the multiplex PCR. A multiplex PCR assay on genomic DNA amplified the CDR3 region of rearranged TCR beta genes. The Illumina HiSeq System was used to sequence the amplified TCR beta libraries as 87-base-pair reads. As for the authors' bioinformatics: A later analysis tallied around 87 million unique TCR beta chains across the 666 repertoires, and about 12 million of those chains were shared by two or more donors. Raw reads were error-corrected and collapsed into unique sequences by a nearest-neighbor algorithm in which closely related sequences were merged to remove PCR and sequencing errors. To assign V, D and J gene segments, CDR3 sequences were aligned to IMGT reference sequences. For a sequence to be retained, at least a six-nucleotide match to both a V gene segment and a J gene segment was required. Rearrangements were classified as productive when the CDR3 lacked stop codons and remained in frame with V and J, and all other rearrangements were classified as non-productive. CDR3 was defined by IMGT convention, running from the second conserved V-encoded cysteine to the conserved J-encoded phenylalanine. Sequences without an unambiguous match to a single V gene segment were excluded from the earlier analysis of 450 to 650 of the donors. An earlier analysis of a few hundred of the donors classified V segments as functional when productive rearrangements were above 56.7% and as segregating when the standard deviation between donors was above 5%. A statistical classification framework was built for diagnosing cytomegalovirus status from the catalog of TCR beta chain sequences. In a later analysis, TCR nucleotide sequences were compared against IMGT/GENE-DB human TR gene sequences so that V and J genes could be assigned. Using the TCRdist pipeline, a later analysis assigned CDR3 sequences along with most-parsimonious VDJ recombination scenarios. In a later analysis, every TCR beta chain was defined by the combination of its CDR3 amino acid sequence and its V-gene family, and reads without a unique V-gene family were dropped. To address suspected cross-contamination and a sequencing artifact, a later analysis removed roughly 640 highly shared, low-generation-probability nucleotide sequences. In a later analysis, a clonal expansion index for each public chain was calculated from normalized within-repertoire ranks of inferred template counts. A later analysis computed generation probabilities with a VDJ recombination model fitted to out-of-frame rearrangements, and checked the results against IGoR. In a later analysis, TCR-TCR, TCR-HLA and TCR-CMV co-occurrence was scored with hypergeometric tests, and a repertoire-size bias correction was applied to TCR pairs. A later analysis estimated false discovery rates by permuting HLA or CMV assignments 20 times. A later analysis grouped co-occurring TCRs with DBSCAN, adding TCRdist sequence similarity when clustering within HLA-allele-positive subsets. For co-occurrence clustering, repertoires with fewer than 30,000 or more than 120,000 public chains were excluded, along with 4 to 6 repertoires with anomalous nucleotide sharing. TCRdb provides this immuneACCESS table in a form limited to in-frame rearrangements. Some clones are lacking; in checked studies, under half of them reflect an unresolved V gene, and why the rest are absent is not known. That table supplies the V and J calls and clone size; D and trimming were determined from the DNA. For this sample the table gives tens of thousands of clones, of which approximately 70% were detected only once. The ten largest clones add up to less than 15% of the sample.

Sequenced: PBMCs. This receptor was taken from a male donor in good health and CMV-seropositive. The sequence links TRBV5-6 to TRBJ1-5, with the D gene call left open. The CDR3 in this case is CASSLTVNQPQHF. The DNA sequence is TGTGCCAGCAGCTTAACTGTCAATCAGCCCCAGCATTTT.